The clone carrying this TCR beta chain has at least ten counts. Its antigen is unidentified. Each CDR3 protein is one row after TCRdb ran MiXCR on the 5' RACE reads. The profile shows about 82,000 distinct CDR3 sequences, 9.5% to 15% of them singletons. This record comes from a study of T-cell memory formation after mild COVID-19. Study in general: In these data, TCR clusters were largely donor specific.

Overall study results and limits: That cross-reactive memory joined was suggested by some responding clones appearing in pre-infection memory. From day 15 to 85, contracting clones were balanced between CD4 and CD8, whereas later expanders leaned toward CD4+.

V lost 7 bases to trimming and J lost 0 bases, with 18 bases between them. Looked up from germline, CDR1 is SGHKS and CDR2 is YYEKEE (reference sequence). The CDR3 is 16 residues long. This chain links TRBV5-5 with TRBJ2-3; D perhaps matches TRBD1 (6 bases). Material: PBMCs or a T cell subset sorted from them (not recorded which). This sequence originates from a man between 18 and 29 years old who had mild COVID-19 (a few samples of this study predate the infection). Cell type and time point are not known. The CDR3 DNA is TGTGCCAGCCAAGACAGGCCATATTCTAGCACAGATACGCAGTATTTT. This sequence encodes CASQDRPYSSTDTQYF.